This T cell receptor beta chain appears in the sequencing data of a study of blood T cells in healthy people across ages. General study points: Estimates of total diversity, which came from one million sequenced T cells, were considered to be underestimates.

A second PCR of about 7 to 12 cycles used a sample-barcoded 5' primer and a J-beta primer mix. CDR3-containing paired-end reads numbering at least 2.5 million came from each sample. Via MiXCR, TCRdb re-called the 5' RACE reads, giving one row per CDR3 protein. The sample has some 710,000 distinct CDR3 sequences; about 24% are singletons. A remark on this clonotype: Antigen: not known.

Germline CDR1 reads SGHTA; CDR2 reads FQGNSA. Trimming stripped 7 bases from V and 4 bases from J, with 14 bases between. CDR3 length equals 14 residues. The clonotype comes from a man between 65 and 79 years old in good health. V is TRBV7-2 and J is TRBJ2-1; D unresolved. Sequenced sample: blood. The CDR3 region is CASTSRARYNEQFF. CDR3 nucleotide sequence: TGTGCCAGCACCTCAAGGGCGAGATACAATGAGCAGTTCTTC.